The clone carrying this T cell receptor beta chain appeared once. This entry is derived from a study of blood T cell repertoires in COVID-19. About the research overall: The United States, Italy and Spain were the sources of the acute and convalescent COVID-19 samples. PBMCs, B-cell-depleted T cells, or T cells were the source of the cDNA or gDNA that made up the material.

Per the authors' pipeline: Researchers report that nucleated cell counts were estimated from reference gene primer amplification. Here immunoSEQ multiplex PCR was the method, and the copy in TCRdb shows in-frame clones only, minus some. V, J and clone size are those of that table, while D and trimming were read from the DNA. The repertoire consists of around 63,000 clones, with approximately 86% occurring once and the leading ten covering 3.5% to 4.5%. V dropped 1 base and J dropped 4; count of bases not matched to a gene: 9. There are 16 residues in the CDR3. Germline-derived CDR1 and CDR2 are LGHDT and YNNKEL (reference sequence).

Material: peripheral blood. The rearrangement links TRBV3-1 (or the pseudogene TRBV3-2) to TRBJ1-2; 7 positions agree with TRBD1. This TCR was sampled from a man aged 45 to 65 with active COVID-19. In nucleotides, the CDR3 is TGTGCCAGCAGCCAAGTTCTACAGGGGAGAGGCTATGGCTACACCTTC. As protein: CASSQVLQGRGYGYTF.